This T cell receptor beta chain derives from a study of blood T cell repertoires in COVID-19. Across the study: Italy, Spain and the United States were the sources of the convalescent and acute COVID-19 samples. PBMCs, B-cell-depleted T cells, or T cells were the source of the cDNA or gDNA that made up the material.

In the study's own analysis: Estimation of nucleated cell counts was performed using reference gene primer amplification. Sequenced by immunoSEQ multiplex PCR; TCRdb stores in-frame clones only, minus some. V and J calls and clone size are copied from that table; D and trimming were computed from the DNA. The table has approximately 190,000 clones, approximately 80% seen once; the top ten hold 5.5% to 8.5%. CDR1 and CDR2 from the germline V gene are MNHEY and SVGAGI. V lost 7 bases and J lost 0; bases outside the gene matches: 6. The CDR3 sequence is 14 residues long. This receptor was taken from a man in his 60s with acute or convalescent COVID-19. This rearrangement joins TRBV6-5 to TRBJ2-7; 7 bases map to TRBD1. The material sequenced was peripheral blood. CDR3 DNA: TGTGCCAGCATCCCGGGACAGAGCTCCTACGAGCAGTACTTC. Protein: CASIPGQSSYEQYF.